This T cell receptor (beta chain) was profiled in a study of cytomegalovirus exposure and HLA in healthy donors. Study-level background: Early release data held around 82 million unique TCRs from HLA-typed donors.

The V segment lost 1 base and the J segment 2 bases; nucleotides outside the gene matches: 5. The CDR3 runs to 16 residues. Germline values: CDR1 SNHLY, CDR2 FYNNEI. Study outcomes and limitations: With later analysis, a missense DCLRE1C variant became linked to TCR beta V- and J-gene trimming. Reported results showed that the classifier diagnosed cytomegalovirus status with high specificity and sensitivity. Cytomegalovirus-associated status was assigned to some 180 TCR beta chains.

Amplification used 60 Vbeta primers and 13 Jbeta primers. Clones were read by immunoSEQ multiplex PCR, and TCRdb kept only the in-frame ones, dropping some. The data contain about 130,000 clones, approximately 82% of them seen just once; the ten biggest clones take up 2.5% to 3.5%. Of note for this clone: The antigen is not known.

The chain joins TRBV2 to TRBJ2-1; the match to TRBD2 covers 7 bases. Sequencing was carried out using PBMCs. The clonotype was recovered from a young woman in good health and CMV-seropositive. In DNA, the CDR3 is TGTGCCAGCAGTGAAGGATCGGGGGGAACCTACAATGAGCAGTTCTTC. Translated: CASSEGSGGTYNEQFF.